There are a few counts of the clone carrying this T cell receptor beta chain. The germline gives CDR1 LNHDA, CDR2 SQIVND (reference sequence). Trimming took off 5 bases at V and 5 bases at J, with 15 bases between the two ends. CDR3 size: 15 residues. The sample originates from a study of T cell clones after liver transplantation. Sequencing was performed with immunoSEQ multiplex PCR; in TCRdb, only in-frame clones are kept and a portion is missing. The data contain about 80,000 clones, roughly 82% of them seen just once; the ten biggest clones take up around 0.5%. The chain uses TRBV19 and TRBJ1-4; possibly TRBD1 for D (6 bases). The sequence came from a human patient who received a liver transplant. The graft donor may have given rise to some T cells. The sequencing here drew on CD4+ T cells from blood, taken 46 months after liver transplant. CDR3 region: CASSAGTGRNEKLFF. The CDR3 nucleotides read TGTGCCAGTAGTGCGGGAACAGGGAGGAATGAAAAACTGTTTTTT.